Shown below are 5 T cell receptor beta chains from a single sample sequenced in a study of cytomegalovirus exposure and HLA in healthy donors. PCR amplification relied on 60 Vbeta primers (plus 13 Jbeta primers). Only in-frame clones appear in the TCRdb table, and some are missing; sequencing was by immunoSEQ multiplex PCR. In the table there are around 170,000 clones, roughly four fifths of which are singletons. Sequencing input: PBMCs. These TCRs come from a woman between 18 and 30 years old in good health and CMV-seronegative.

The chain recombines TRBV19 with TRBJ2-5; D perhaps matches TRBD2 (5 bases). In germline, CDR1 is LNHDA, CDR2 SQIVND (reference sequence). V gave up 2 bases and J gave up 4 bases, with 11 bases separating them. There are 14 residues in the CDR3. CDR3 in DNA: TGTGCCAGTAGTATACTAGCCGGACCAGAGACCCAGTACTTC. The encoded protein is CASSILAGPETQYF.

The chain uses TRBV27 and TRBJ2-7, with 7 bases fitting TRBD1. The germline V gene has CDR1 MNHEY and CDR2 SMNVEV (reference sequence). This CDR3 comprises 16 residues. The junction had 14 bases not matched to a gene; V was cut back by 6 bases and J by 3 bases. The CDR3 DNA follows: TGTGCCAGCAGCCCGACAATTCAGGGACAGTACTACGAGCAGTACTTC. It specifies CASSPTIQGQYYEQYF.

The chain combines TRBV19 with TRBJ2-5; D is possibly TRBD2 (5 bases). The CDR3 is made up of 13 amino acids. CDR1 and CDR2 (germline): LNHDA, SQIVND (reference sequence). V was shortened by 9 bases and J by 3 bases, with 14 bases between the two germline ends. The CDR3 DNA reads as TGTGCCAGCACAACCGGGGTAGAAGAGACCCAGTACTTC. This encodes CASTTGVEETQYF.

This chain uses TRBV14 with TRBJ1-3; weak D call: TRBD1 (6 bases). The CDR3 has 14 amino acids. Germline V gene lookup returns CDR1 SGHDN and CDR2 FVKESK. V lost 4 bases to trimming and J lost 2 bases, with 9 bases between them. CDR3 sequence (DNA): TGTGCCAGCAGCCGCCAGGGGACTGGAAACACCATATATTTT. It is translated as CASSRQGTGNTIYF.

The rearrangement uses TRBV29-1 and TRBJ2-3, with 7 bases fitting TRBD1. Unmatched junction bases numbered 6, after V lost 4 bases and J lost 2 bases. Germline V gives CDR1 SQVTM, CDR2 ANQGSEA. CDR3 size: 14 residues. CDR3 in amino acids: CSVGRTGVTDTQYF. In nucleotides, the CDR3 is TGCAGCGTTGGTCGAACAGGGGTCACAGATACGCAGTATTTT.